This T cell receptor beta chain appears in the sequencing data of a study of OX40 agonist ivuxolimab in advanced cancers. Study at large: Under the entry rules, prior anti-PD-1, anti-PD-L1 or anti-CTLA-4 therapy was allowed, and 35% to 40% had some.

The study's findings and limits: The CD4+ and CD8+ T cells in the blood had expanded clonally by week 6 at 0.1 to 3.0 mg/kg. CD8+ T cells were the subset that, on average, had more expanded clones than CD4+.

Worth noting for this clone: Its antigen remains unknown.

A history of autoimmune disease or systemic immunosuppression excluded patients. Using immunoSEQ multiplex PCR, the repertoire was profiled, and TCRdb retains in-frame clones only, with some absent. This table has about 80,000 clones, around 86% appearing once. Losses at the gene ends were 2 bases for V and 6 bases for J; bases not matched to a gene: 15. This CDR3 contains 19 residues. Looked up from germline, CDR1 is ENHRY and CDR2 is SYGVKD. Sequencing was performed on CD4+ or CD8+ T cells sorted from blood, taken in a trial of the OX40 agonist ivuxolimab. The rearrangement joins TRBV10-3 to TRBJ2-1, with 11 bases that match TRBD2. This clonotype originated in an adult with an advanced solid tumor such as melanoma, head and neck, liver or kidney cancer. CDR3 sequence (DNA): TGTGCCATCAGTGAGGGACCAACTAGCGGGAGCCGCACGGGCAATGAGCAGTTCTTC. It translates to CAISEGPTSGSRTGNEQFF.